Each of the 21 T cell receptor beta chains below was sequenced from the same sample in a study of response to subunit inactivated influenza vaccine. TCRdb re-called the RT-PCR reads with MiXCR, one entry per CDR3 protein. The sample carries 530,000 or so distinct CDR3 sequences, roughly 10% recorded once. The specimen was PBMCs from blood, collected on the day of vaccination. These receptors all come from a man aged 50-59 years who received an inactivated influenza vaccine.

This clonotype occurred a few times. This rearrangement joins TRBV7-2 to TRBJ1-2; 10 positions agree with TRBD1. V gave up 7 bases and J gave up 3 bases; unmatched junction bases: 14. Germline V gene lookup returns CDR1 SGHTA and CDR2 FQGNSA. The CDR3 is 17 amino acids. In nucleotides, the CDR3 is TGTGCCAGCATCAAAAACCCCCCCGGACAGGGGGACTATGGCTACACCTTC. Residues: CASIKNPPGQGDYGYTF.

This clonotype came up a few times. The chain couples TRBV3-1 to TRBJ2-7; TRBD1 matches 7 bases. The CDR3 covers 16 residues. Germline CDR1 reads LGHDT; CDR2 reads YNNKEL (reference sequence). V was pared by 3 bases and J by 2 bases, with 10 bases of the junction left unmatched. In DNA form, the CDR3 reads TGTGCCAGCAGCCACTCGACAGGGAAGGAAACCTACGAGCAGTACTTC. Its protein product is CASSHSTGKETYEQYF.

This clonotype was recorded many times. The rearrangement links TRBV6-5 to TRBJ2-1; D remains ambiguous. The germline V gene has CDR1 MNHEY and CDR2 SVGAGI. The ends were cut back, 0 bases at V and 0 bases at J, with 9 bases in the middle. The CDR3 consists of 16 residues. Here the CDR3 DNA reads TGTGCCAGCAGTTACTCGAGTCTCCTCTCCTACAATGAGCAGTTCTTC. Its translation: CASSYSSLLSYNEQFF.

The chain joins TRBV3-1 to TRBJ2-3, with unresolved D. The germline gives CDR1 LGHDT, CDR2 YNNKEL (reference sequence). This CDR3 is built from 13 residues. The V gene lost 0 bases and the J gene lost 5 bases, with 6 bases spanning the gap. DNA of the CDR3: TGTGCCAGCAGCCAAGATTCGAGAGATACGCAGTATTTT. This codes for CASSQDSRDTQYF.

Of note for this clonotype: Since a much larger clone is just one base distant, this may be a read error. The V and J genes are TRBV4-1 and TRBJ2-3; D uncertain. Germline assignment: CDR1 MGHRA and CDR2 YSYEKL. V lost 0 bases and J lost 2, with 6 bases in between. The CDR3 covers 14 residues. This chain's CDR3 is CASSQDRVTDTQYF. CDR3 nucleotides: TGCGCCAGCAGCCAAGATCGGGTCACAGATACGCAGTATTTT.

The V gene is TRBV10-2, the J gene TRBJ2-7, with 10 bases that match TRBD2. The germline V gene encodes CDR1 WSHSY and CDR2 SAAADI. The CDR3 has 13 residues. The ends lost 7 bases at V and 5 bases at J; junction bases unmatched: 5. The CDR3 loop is CASKAGGRNEQYF. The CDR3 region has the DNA TGCGCCAGCAAAGCGGGGGGGCGGAACGAGCAGTACTTC.

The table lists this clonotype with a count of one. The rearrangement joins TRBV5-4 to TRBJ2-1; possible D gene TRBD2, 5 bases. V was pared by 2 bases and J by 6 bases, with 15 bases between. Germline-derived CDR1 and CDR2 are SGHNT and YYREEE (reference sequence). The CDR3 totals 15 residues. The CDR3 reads CASSFSDGYANEQFF. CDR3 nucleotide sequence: TGTGCCAGCAGCTTTAGCGATGGTTATGCCAATGAGCAGTTCTTC.

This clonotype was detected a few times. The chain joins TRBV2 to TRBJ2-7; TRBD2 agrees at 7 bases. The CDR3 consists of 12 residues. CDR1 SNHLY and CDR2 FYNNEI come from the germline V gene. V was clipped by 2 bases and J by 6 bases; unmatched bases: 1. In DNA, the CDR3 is TGTGCCAGCAGTGAAACGGGGGGCGAGCAGTACTTC. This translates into CASSETGGEQYF.

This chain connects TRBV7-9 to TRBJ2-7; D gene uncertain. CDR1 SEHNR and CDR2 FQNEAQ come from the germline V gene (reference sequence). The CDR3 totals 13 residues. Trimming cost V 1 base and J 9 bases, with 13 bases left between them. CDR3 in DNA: TGTGCCAGCAGCTTAGGACTGTCGGATGGGCAGTACTTC. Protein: CASSLGLSDGQYF.

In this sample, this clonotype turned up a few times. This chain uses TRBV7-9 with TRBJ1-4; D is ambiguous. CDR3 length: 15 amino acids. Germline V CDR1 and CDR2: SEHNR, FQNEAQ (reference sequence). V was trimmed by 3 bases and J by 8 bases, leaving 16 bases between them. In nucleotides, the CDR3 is TGTGCCAGCAGCTTGAGTTCCGCGCCGGGGGAAAAACTGTTTTTT. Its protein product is CASSLSSAPGEKLFF.

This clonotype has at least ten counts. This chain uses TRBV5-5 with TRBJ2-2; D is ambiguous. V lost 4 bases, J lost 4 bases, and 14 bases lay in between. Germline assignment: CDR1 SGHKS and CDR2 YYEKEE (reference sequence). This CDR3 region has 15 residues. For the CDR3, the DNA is TGTGCCAGCAGCCCTGTTAGAGTTTCCACCGGGGAGCTGTTTTTT. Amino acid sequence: CASSPVRVSTGELFF.

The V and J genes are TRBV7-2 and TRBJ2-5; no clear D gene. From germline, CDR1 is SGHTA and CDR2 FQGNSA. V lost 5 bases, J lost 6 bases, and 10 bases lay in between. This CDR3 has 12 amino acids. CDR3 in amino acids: CASSPDRQTQYF. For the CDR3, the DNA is TGTGCCAGCAGCCCGGACCGTCAGACCCAGTACTTC.

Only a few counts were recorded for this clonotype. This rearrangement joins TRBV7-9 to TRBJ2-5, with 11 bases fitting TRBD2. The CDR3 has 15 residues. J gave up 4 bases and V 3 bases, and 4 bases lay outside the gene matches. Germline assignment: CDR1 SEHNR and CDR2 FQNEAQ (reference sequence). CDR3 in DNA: TGTGCCAGCAGCTTCGGGCTAGCGGGAGGAGAGACCCAGTACTTC. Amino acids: CASSFGLAGGETQYF.

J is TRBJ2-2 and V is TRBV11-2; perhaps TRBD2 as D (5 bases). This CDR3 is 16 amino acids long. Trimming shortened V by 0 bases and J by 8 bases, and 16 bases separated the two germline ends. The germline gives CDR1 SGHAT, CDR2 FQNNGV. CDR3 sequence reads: CASSLDLASVLGELFF. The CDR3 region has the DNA TGTGCCAGCAGCTTAGATCTAGCCTCGGTCCTGGGGGAGCTGTTTTTT.

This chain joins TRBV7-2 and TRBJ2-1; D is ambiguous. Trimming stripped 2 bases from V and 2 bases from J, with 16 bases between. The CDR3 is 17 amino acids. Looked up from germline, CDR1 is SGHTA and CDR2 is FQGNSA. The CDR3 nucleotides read TGTGCCAGCAGCTTACTACGATCCGCCGACCCCTACAATGAGCAGTTCTTC. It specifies CASSLLRSADPYNEQFF.

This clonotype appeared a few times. The CDR3 DNA reads as TGTGCCAGCAGCCAAGTTTCCTCCGACTCTGGGGCCAACGTCCTGACTTTC. Translated, it gives CASSQVSSDSGANVLTF. The chain combines TRBV3-1 with TRBJ2-6; D ambiguous. CDR1 is LGHDT and CDR2 is YNNKEL in the germline V gene (reference sequence). This CDR3 has 17 residues. With 1 base removed from V and 0 bases from J, the gap between germline ends came to 10 bases.

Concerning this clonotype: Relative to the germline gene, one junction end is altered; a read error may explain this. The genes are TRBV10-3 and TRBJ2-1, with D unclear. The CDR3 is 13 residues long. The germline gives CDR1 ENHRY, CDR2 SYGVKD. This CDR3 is CAISESKRNELFF. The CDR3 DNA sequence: TGTGCCATCAGTGAGTCTAAGCGCAATGAGCTGTTCTTC.

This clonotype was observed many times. In DNA form, the CDR3 reads TGTGCCAGCAGCGTAGGGGTACAGGGCCACACCGGGGAGCTGTTTTTT. It translates to CASSVGVQGHTGELFF. The chain couples TRBV9 to TRBJ2-2, with D tentatively TRBD1 (6 bases). The germline V and J ends were trimmed by 0 bases and 3 bases, with 12 bases remaining between them. Germline loops: CDR1 SGDLS, CDR2 YYNGEE. The CDR3 runs to 16 residues.

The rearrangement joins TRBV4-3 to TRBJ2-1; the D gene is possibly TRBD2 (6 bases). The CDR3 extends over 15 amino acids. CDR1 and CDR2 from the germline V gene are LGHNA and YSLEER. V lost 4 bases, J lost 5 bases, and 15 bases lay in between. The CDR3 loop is CASSLLWGTHNEQFF. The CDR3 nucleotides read TGCGCCAGCAGCCTCCTATGGGGGACTCACAATGAGCAGTTCTTC.

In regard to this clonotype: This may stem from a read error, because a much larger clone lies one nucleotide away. This chain's CDR3 is CSVVGPGGPVTGGLFF. The DNA for the CDR3 is TGCAGCGTTGTTGGGCCGGGAGGGCCAGTCACCGGGGGGCTGTTTTTT. The genes are TRBV29-1 and TRBJ2-2; 8 nucleotides agree with TRBD2. CDR1 and CDR2 from the germline V gene are SQVTM and ANQGSEA. The CDR3 consists of 16 residues.

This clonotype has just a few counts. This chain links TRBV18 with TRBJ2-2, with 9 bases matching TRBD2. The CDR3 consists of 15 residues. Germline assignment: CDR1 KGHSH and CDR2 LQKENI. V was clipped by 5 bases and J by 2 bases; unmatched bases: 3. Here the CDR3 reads CASSSRGGNTGELFF. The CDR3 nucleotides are TGTGCCAGCTCATCGCGGGGGGGCAACACCGGGGAGCTGTTTTTT.